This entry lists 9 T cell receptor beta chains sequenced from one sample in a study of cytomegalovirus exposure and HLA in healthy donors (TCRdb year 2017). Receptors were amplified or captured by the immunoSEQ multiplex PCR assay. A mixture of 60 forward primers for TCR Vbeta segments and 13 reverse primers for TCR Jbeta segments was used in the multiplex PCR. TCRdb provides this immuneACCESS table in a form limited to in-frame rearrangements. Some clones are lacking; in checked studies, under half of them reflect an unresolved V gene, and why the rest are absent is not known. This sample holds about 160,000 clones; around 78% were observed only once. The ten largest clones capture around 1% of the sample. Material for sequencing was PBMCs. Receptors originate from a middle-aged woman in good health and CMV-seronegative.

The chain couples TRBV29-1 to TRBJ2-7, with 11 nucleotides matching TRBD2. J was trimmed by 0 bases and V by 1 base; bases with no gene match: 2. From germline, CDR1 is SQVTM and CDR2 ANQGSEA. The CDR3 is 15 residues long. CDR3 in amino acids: CSVEVAGGSSYEQYF. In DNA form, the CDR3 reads TGCAGCGTTGAAGTAGCGGGAGGGAGCTCCTACGAGCAGTACTTC.

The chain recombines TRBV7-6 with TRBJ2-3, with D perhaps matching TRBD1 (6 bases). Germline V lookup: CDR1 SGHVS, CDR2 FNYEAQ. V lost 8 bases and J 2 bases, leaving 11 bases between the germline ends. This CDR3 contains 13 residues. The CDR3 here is CASSRTDTDTQYF. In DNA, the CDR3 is TGTGCCAGCTCCCGGACAGACACAGATACGCAGTATTTT.

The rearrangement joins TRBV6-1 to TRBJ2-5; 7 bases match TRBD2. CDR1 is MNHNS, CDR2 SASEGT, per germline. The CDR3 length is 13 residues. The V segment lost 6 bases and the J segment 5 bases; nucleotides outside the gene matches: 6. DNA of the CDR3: TGTGCCAGCAGACTGTCCGGGGGGGAGACCCAGTACTTC. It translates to CASRLSGGETQYF.

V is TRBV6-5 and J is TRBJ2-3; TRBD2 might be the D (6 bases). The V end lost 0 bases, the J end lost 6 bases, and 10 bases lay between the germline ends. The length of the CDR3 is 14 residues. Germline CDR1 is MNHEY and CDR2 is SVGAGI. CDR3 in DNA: TGTGCCAGCAGTTACTCTGGGGGGACGGATACGCAGTATTTT. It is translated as CASSYSGGTDTQYF.

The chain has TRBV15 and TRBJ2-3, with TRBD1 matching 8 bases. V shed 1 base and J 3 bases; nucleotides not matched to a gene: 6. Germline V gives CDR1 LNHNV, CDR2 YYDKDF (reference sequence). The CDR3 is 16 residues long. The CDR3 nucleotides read TGTGCCACCAGCAGAGCTGGACAGGGTATGACAGATACGCAGTATTTT. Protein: CATSRAGQGMTDTQYF.

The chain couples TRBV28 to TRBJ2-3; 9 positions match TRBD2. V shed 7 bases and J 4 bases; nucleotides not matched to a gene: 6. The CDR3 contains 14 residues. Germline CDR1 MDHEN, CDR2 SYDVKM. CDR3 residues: CASIGGRGADTQYF. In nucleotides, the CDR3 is TGTGCCAGCATTGGCGGGAGGGGGGCAGATACGCAGTATTTT.

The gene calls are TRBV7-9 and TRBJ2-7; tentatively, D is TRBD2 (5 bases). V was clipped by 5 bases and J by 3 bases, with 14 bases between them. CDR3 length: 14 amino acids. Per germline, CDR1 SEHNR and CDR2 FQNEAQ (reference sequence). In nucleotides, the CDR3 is TGTGCCAGCAGCCCTGGAGGAGTAGTCTACGAGCAGTACTTC. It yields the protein CASSPGGVVYEQYF. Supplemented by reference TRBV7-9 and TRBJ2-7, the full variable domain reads DTGVSQNPRHKITKRGQNVTFRCDPISEHNRLYWYRQTLGQGPEFLTYFQNEAQLEKSRLLSDRFSAERPKGSFSTLEIQRTEQGDSAMYLCASSPGGVVYEQYFGPGTRLTVT.

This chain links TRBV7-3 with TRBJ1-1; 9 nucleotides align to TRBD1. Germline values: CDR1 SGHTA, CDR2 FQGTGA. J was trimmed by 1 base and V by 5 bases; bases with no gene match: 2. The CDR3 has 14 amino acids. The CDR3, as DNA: TGTGCCAGCAGCCCGGGACAGGGGAACACTGAAGCTTTCTTT. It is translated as CASSPGQGNTEAFF.

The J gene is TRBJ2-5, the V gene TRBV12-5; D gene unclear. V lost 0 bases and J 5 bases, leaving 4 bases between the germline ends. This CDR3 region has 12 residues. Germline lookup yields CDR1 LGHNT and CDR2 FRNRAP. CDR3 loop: CASGLVRETQYF. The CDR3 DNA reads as TGTGCTAGTGGTTTGGTACGGGAGACCCAGTACTTC. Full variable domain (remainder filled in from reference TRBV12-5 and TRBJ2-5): DARVTQTPRHKVTEMGQEVTMRCQPILGHNTVFWYRQTMMQGLELLAYFRNRAPLDDSGMPKDRFSAEMPDATLATLKIQPSEPRDSAVYFCASGLVRETQYFGPGTRLLVL.